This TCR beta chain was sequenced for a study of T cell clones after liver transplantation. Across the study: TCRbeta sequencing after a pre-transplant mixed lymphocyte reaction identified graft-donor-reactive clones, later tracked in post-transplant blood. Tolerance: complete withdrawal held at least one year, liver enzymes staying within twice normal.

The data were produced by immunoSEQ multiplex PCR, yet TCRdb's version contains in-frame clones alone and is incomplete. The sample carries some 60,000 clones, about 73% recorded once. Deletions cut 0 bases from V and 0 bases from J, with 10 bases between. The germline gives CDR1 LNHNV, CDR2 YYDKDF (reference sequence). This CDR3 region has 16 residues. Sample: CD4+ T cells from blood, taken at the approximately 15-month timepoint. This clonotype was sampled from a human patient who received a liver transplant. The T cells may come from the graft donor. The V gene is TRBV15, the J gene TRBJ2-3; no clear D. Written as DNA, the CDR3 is TGTGCCACCAGCAGAGATCGGGTTCTAAGCACAGATACGCAGTATTTT. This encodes CATSRDRVLSTDTQYF.